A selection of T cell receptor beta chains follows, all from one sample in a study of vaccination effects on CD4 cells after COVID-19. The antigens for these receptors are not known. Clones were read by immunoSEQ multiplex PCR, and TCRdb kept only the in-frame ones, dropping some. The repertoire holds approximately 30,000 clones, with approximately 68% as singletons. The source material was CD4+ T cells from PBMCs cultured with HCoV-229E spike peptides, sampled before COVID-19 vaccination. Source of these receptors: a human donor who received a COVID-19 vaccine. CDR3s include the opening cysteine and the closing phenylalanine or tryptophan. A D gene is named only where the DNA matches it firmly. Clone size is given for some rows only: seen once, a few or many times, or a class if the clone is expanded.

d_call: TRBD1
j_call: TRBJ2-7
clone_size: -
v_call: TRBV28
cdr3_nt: TGTGCCAGCAGTTTAACAGGGGCCTACGAGCAGTACTTC
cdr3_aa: CASSLTGAYEQYF

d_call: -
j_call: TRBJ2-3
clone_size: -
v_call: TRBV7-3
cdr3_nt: TGTGCCAGCAGCTTAAGTTCCGGGGGCCCCAATACGCAGTATTTT
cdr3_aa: CASSLSSGGPNTQYF

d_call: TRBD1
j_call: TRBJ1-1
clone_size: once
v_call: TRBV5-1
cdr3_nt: TGCGCCAGCCGGACAGGGAACACTGAAGCTTTCTTT
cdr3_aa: CASRTGNTEAFF

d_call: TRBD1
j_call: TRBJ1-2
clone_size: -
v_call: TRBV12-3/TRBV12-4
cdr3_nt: TGTGCCAGCAGCAGGGGGCGAGGCTATGGCTACACCTTC
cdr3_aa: CASSRGRGYGYTF

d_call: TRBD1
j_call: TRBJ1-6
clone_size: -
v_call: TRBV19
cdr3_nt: TGTGCCAGTAGCGCGGACAGGAGCTCCTATAATTCACCCCTCCACTTT
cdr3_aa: CASSADRSSYNSPLHF

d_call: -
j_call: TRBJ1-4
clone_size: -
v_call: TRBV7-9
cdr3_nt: TGTGCCAGCAGCTCCGGACCAACTAATGAAAAACTGTTTTTT
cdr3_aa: CASSSGPTNEKLFF

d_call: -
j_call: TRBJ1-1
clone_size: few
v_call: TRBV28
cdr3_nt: TGTGCCAGCAGGCTCCTGGTCGCCACTGAAGCTTTCTTT
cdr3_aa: CASRLLVATEAFF

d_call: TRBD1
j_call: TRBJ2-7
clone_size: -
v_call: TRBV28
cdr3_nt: TGTGCCAGCAGTTTATTGTCGACAGGGTCCTACGAGCAGTACTTC
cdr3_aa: CASSLLSTGSYEQYF

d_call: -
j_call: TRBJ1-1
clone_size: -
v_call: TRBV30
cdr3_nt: TGTGCCTGGAGTTTAGTCGGACACTTGAACACTGAAGCTTTCTTT
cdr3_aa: CAWSLVGHLNTEAFF

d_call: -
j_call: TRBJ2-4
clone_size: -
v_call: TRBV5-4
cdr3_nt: TGTGCCAGCAGCTTGACAGGGCTCCAGAGGAACATTCAGTACTTC
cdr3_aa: CASSLTGLQRNIQYF

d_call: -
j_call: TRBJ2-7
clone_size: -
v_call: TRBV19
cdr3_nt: TGTGCCAGTTCTAGAACTCGGGACACACTTTTCGAGCAGTACTTC
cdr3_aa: CASSRTRDTLFEQYF

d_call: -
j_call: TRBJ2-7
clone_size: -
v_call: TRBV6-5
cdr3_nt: TGTGCCAGCAGCGACCACGGCTGGGAGCAGTACTTC
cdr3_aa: CASSDHGWEQYF

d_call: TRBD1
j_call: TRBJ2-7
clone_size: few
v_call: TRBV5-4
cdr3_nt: TGTGCCAGCAGCCTTGACAGGGGAAGGTACGAGCAGTACTTC
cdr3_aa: CASSLDRGRYEQYF

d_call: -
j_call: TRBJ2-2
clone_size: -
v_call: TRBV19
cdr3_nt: TGTGCTACTAGGAGGGGACAGACTAACACCGGGGAGCTGTTTTTT
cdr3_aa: CATRRGQTNTGELFF

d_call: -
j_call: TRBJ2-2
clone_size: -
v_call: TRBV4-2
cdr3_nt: TGTGCCAGCAGCCAAGCCCAGGGGAACACCGGGGAGCTGTTTTTT
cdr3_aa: CASSQAQGNTGELFF

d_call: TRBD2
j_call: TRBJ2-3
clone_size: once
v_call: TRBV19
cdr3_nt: TGTGCCAGTAAGACAACCGGGACTAGTCTTACAGATACGCAGTATTTT
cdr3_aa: CASKTTGTSLTDTQYF

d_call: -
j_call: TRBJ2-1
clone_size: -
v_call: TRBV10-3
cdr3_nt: TGTGCCATCAGTGTGAGGGGGGATGAGCAGTTCTTC
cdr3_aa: CAISVRGDEQFF

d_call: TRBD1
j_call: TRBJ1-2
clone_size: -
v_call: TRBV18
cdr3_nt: TGTGCCAGCTCACCGCTCGGGACAGGGGGCGCGGGAAACTATGGCTACACCTTC
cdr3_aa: CASSPLGTGGAGNYGYTF

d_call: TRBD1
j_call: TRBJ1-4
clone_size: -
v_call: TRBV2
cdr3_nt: TGTGCCAGCAGAGGGACAGGGTATGAAAAACTGTTTTTT
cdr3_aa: CASRGTGYEKLFF

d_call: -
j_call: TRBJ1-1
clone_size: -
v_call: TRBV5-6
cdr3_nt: TGTGCCAGCAGCCAACGGGACACTTTCACCGCTTCCTTT
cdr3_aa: CASSQRDTFTASF

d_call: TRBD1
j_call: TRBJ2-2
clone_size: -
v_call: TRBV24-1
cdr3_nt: TGTGCCACCAGTGATTTGAGGACAGGGGGCCTTTACTTGAACACCGGGGAGCTGTTTTTT
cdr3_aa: CATSDLRTGGLYLNTGELFF

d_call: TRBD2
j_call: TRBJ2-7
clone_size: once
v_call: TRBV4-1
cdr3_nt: TGCGCCAGCAGCCAAGTTGCGGGGGAAGAGCAGTACTTC
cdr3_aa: CASSQVAGEEQYF

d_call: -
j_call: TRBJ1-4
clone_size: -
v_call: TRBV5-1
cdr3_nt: TGCGCCAGCAGCGTACGCCCTGCGGAGGGAAAACTGTTTTTT
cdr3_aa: CASSVRPAEGKLFF

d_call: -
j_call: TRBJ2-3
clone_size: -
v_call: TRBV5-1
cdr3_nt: TGCGCCAGCAGCTTGGCGGGATCCTTTACAGATACGCAGTATTTT
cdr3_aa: CASSLAGSFTDTQYF

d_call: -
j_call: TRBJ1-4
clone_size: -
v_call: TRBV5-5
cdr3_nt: TGTGCCAGCAGCTCGGGACGGACTGCAACTAATGAAAAACTGTTTTTT
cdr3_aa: CASSSGRTATNEKLFF

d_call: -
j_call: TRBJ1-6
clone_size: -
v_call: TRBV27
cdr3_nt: TGTGCCAGCAGTTTTGGCGGGGGGCGCGGTGGCTCCCCGAGTAATTCACCCCTCCACTTT
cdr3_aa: CASSFGGGRGGSPSNSPLHF

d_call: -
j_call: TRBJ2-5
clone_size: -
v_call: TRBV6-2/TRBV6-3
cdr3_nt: TGTGCCAGCAGCCTTATTGAGACCCAGTACTTC
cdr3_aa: CASSLIETQYF

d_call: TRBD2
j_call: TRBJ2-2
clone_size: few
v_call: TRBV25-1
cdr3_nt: TGTGCCAGCATAAGCGGGAGGCCTTCTGGGAACACCGGGGAGCTGTTTTTT
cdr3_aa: CASISGRPSGNTGELFF

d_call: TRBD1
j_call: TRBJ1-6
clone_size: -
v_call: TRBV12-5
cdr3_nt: TGTGCTAGTGGCCACCGACAGGGCTATAATTCACCCCTCCACTTT
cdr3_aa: CASGHRQGYNSPLHF

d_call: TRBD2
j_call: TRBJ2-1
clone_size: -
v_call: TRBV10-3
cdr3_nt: TGTGCCATCTCCGGGACTAGCGGGAGTTGGAAGGGTCAGTTCTTC
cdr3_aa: CAISGTSGSWKGQFF

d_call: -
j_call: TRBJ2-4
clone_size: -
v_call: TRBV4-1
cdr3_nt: TGCGCCAGCAGCCAAGATCCCCTAGGAGCCAAAAACATTCAGTACTTC
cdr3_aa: CASSQDPLGAKNIQYF

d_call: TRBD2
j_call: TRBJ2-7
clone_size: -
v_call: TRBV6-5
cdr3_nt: TGTGCCAGCACCGGGACTAGGGGCTCCTACGAGCAGTACTTC
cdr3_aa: CASTGTRGSYEQYF

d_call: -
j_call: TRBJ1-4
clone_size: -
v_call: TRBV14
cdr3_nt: TGTGCCAGCAGCCAAGCAACCCCCAGCGCCCTGACCGGAAAACTGTTTTTT
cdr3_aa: CASSQATPSALTGKLFF